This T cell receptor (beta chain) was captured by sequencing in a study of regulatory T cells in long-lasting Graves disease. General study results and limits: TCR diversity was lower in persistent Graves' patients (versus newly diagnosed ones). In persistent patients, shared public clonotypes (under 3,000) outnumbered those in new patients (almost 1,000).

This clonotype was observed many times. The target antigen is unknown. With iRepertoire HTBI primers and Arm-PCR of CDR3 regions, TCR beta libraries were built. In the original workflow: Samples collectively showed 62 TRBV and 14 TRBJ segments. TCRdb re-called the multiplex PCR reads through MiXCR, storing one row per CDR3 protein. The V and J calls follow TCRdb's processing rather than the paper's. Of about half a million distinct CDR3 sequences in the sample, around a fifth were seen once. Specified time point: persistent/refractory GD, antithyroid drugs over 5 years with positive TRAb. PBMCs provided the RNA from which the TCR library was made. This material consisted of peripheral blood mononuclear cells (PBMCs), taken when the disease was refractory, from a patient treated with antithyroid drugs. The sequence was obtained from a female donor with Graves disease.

The chain's CDR3 is CASSDSGLAGLYEQYF. CDR3 coding DNA: TGTGCCAGCAGTGATTCGGGACTAGCGGGACTCTACGAGCAGTACTTC. The rearrangement links TRBV2 to TRBJ2-7; 13 bases are shared with TRBD2. V shed 3 bases, J shed 3 bases, and the junction held 5 bases outside the gene matches. This CDR3 has 16 residues. Looked up from germline, CDR1 is SNHLY and CDR2 is FYNNEI.